A selection of T cell receptor beta chains follows, all from one sample in a study of T-cell reconstitution after alpha-beta-depleted transplantation in children. Using its own MiXCR run on the PCR reads, TCRdb lists one record per CDR3 protein. The sample includes approximately 650,000 distinct CDR3 sequences, around 14% of them seen just once. Material: PBMCs, obtained before TCRalphabeta/CD19-depleted stem cell transplant. Source of these receptors: a girl aged 2-10 years with congenital amegakaryocytic thrombocytopenia, due to receive a stem cell transplant. The CDR3 runs from the conserved cysteine through the conserved F or W. The D gene is left open where the match is weak. The size field is filled for only some rows; it gives once, few, many or a size class.

D	V	length	size	J	DNA	CDR3
TRBD1	TRBV20-1	17	few	TRBJ1-6	TGCAGTGCTAGGGGGGACAGGGCGAGCTCCTATAATTCACCCCTCCACTTT	CSARGDRASSYNSPLHF
TRBD1	TRBV7-3	13	many	TRBJ2-1	TGTGCCAGCAGCCCTACCGGGACAGGAGAGCAGTTCTTC	CASSPTGTGEQFF
-	TRBV30	14	-	TRBJ2-7	TGTGCCTGGAGTGTTCTTAGGGAAACCTACGAGCAGTACTTC	CAWSVLRETYEQYF
TRBD2	TRBV5-1	16	many	TRBJ2-2	TGCGCCAGCAGCTTCGTTACTAGCGGGAGATCCGGGGAGCTGTTTTTT	CASSFVTSGRSGELFF
-	TRBV4-1	15	-	TRBJ2-5	TGCGCCAGCAGCCAAGTCCTAGGGTCTTCAGAGACCCAGTACTTC	CASSQVLGSSETQYF
-	TRBV25-1	15	few	TRBJ2-7	TGTGCCAGCAGTGAAGAACGGACTTTGCCCTACGAGCAGTACTTC	CASSEERTLPYEQYF
TRBD2	TRBV5-1	12	many	TRBJ2-1	TGCGCCAGCAGCTTGGCCGGGACTAGACAGTTCTTC	CASSLAGTRQFF
-	TRBV7-8	16	many	TRBJ1-4	TGTGCCAGCAGCTTAGTCATTGGGGGCAATTCTTGGAAACTGTTTTTT	CASSLVIGGNSWKLFF
-	TRBV12-3/TRBV12-4	11	-	TRBJ1-1	TGTGCCAGCAGTGTAGGACGAGAAGCTTTCTTT	CASSVGREAFF
TRBD2	TRBV12-3/TRBV12-4	14	many	TRBJ2-1	TGTGCCAGCAGTCAAAGCGGGAGGTCCAATGAGCAGTTCTTC	CASSQSGRSNEQFF
TRBD2	TRBV7-6	16	many	TRBJ2-5	TGTGCCAGCAGCTTAGAACTAGCGGGCCGAGTTGAGACCCAGTACTTC	CASSLELAGRVETQYF
TRBD1	TRBV20-1	15	many	TRBJ2-7	TGCAGTGCTACACAGACAGGGGGCGGCTCCTACGAGCAGTACTTC	CSATQTGGGSYEQYF
-	TRBV9	12	-	TRBJ2-1	TGTGCCTGCGGGGGCTCATACAATGAGCAGTTCTTC	CACGGSYNEQFF
TRBD1	TRBV20-1	16	many	TRBJ2-5	TGCAGTGCTAAAATAACAGGGGAGAAATTCCAAGAGACCCAGTACTTC	CSAKITGEKFQETQYF
-	TRBV19	14	-	TRBJ2-1	TGTGCCAGTAGTATCCACGAGTTAGCCAATGAGCAGTTCTTC	CASSIHELANEQFF